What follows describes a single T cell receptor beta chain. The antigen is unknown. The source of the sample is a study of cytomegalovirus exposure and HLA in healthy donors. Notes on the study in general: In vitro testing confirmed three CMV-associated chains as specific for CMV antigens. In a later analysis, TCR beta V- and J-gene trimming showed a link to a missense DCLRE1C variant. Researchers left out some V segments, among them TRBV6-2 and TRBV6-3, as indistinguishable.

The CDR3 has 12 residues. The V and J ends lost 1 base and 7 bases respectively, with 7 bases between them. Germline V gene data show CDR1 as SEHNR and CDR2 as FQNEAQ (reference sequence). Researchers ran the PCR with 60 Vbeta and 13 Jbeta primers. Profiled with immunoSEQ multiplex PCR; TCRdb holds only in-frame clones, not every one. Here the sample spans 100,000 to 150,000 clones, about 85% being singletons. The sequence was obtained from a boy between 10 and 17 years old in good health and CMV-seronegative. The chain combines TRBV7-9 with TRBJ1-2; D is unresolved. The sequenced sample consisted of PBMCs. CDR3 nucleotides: TGTGCCAGCAGCTTAGACAGACGTGGCTACACCTTC. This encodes CASSLDRRGYTF.